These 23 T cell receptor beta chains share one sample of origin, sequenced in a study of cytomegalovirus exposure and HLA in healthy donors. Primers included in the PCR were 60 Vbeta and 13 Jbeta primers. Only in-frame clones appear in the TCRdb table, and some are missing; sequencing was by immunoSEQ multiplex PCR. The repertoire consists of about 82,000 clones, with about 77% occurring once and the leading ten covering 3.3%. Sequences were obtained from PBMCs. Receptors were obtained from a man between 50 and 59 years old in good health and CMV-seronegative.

The CDR3 DNA is TGTGCCAGCAGCCTTGGGGCCTATAGCAATCAGCCCCAGCATTTT. Translation gives CASSLGAYSNQPQHF. The gene calls are TRBV19 and TRBJ1-5; TRBD1 is a possible D gene (5 bases). V was clipped by 9 bases and J by 0 bases, with 15 bases between them. The germline V gene encodes CDR1 LNHDA and CDR2 SQIVND (reference sequence). This CDR3 is 15 amino acids long.

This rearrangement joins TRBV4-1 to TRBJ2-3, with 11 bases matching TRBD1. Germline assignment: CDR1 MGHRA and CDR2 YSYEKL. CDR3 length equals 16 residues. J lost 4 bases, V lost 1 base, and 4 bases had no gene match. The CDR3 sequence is CASSQVPGQGADTQYF. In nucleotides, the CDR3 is TGCGCCAGCAGCCAAGTCCCGGGACAGGGGGCAGATACGCAGTATTTT.

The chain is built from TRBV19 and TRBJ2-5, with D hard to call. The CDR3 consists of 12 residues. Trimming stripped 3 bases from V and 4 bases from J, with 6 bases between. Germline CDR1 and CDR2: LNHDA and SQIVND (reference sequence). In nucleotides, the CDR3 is TGTGCCAGTAGTATCACGGGAGAGACCCAGTACTTC. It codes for CASSITGETQYF.

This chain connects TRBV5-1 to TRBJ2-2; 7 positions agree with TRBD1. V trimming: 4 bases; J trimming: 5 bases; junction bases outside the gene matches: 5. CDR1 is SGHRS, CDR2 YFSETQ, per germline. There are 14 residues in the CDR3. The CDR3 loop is CASSAPGQTGELFF. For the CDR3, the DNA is TGCGCCAGCAGCGCGCCGGGACAGACCGGGGAGCTGTTTTTT.

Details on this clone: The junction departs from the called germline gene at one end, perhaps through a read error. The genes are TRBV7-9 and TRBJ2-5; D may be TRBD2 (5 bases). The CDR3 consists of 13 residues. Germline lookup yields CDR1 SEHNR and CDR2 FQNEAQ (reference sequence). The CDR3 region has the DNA TGTTCCAGCAGCCTCTTCGGGGAAGAGACCCAGTACTTC. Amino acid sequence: CSSSLFGEETQYF.

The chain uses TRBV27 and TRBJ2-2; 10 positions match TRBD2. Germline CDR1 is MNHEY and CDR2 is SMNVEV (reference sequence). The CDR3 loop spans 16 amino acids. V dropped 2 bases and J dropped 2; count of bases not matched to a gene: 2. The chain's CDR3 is CASSLRLAGNTGELFF. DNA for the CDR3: TGTGCCAGCAGTTTACGACTAGCGGGTAACACCGGGGAGCTGTTTTTT.

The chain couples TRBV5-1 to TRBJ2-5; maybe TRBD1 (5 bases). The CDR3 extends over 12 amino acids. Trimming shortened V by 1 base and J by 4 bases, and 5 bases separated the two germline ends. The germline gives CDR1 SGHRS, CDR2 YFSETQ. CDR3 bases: TGCGCCAGCAGCTTGCAGGGAGAGACCCAGTACTTC. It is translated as CASSLQGETQYF.

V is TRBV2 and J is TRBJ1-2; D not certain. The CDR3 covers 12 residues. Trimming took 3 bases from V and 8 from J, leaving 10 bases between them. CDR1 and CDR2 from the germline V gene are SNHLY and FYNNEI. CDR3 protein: CASSEGGYGYTF. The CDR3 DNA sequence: TGTGCCAGCAGTGAGGGAGGGTACGGCTACACCTTC.

CDR3 region: CASSFTEGEQYF. In DNA form, the CDR3 reads TGTGCCAGCAGTTTTACGGAGGGGGAGCAGTACTTC. This chain uses TRBV27 with TRBJ2-7; D is perhaps TRBD2 (6 bases). This CDR3 region has 12 residues. Germline V gives CDR1 MNHEY, CDR2 SMNVEV (reference sequence). The V and J ends lost 3 bases and 7 bases respectively, with 10 bases between them.

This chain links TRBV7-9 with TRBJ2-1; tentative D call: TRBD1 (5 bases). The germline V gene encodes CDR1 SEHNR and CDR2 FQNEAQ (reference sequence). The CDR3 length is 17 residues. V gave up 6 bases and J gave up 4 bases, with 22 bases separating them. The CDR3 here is CASRDAVGKGKYNEQFF. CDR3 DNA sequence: TGTGCCAGCAGGGACGCGGTGGGGAAGGGGAAGTACAATGAGCAGTTCTTC.

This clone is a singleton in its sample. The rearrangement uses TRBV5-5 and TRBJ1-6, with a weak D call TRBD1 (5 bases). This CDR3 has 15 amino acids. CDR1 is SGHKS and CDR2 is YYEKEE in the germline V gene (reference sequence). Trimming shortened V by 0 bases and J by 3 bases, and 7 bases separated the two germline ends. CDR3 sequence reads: CASSLDRLYNSPLHF. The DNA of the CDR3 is TGTGCCAGCAGCTTGGACAGGCTCTATAATTCACCCCTCCACTTT.

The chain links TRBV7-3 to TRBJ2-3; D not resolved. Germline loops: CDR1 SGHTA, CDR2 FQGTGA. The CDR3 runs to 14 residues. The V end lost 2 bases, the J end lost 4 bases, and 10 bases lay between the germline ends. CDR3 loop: CASSLRGSADTQYF. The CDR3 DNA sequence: TGTGCCAGCAGCTTACGAGGATCTGCAGATACGCAGTATTTT.

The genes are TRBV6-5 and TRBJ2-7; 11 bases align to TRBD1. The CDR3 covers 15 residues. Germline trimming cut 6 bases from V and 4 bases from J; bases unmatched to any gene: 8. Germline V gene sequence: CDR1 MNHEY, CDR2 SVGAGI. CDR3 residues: CASRTGTGGPYEQYF. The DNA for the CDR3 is TGTGCCAGCAGGACCGGGACAGGGGGACCTTACGAGCAGTACTTC.

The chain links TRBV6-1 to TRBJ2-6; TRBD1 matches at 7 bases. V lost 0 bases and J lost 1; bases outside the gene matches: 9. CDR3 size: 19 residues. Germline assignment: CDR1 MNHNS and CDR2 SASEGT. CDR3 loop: CASSEAWDSDSSGANVLTF. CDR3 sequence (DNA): TGTGCCAGCAGTGAAGCTTGGGACAGCGACTCTTCTGGGGCCAACGTCCTGACTTTC.

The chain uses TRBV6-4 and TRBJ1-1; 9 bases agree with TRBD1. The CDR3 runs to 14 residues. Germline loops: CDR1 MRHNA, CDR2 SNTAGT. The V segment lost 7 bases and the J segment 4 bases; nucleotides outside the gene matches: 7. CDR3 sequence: CASKQTGGLTEAFF. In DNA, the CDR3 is TGTGCCAGCAAACAGACAGGGGGTCTCACTGAAGCTTTCTTT.

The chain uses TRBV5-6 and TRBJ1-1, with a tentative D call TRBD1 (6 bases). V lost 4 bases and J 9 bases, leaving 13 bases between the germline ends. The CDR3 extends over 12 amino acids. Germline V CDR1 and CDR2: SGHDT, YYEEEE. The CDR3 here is CASSQDSGKAFF. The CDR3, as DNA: TGTGCCAGCAGCCAGGACAGTGGAAAAGCTTTCTTT.

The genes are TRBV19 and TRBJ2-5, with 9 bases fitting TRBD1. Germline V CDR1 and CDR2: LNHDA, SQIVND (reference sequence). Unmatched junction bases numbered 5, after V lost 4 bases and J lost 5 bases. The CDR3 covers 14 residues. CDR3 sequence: CASSKGTGWETQYF. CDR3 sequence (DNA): TGTGCCAGTAGTAAGGGGACAGGGTGGGAGACCCAGTACTTC.

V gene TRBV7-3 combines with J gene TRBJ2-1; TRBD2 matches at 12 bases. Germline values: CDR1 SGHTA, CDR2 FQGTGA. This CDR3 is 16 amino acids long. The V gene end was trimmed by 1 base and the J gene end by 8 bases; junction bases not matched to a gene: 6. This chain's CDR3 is CASSLKQASGGDEQFF. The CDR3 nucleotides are TGTGCCAGCAGCTTAAAACAGGCTAGCGGGGGGGATGAGCAGTTCTTC.

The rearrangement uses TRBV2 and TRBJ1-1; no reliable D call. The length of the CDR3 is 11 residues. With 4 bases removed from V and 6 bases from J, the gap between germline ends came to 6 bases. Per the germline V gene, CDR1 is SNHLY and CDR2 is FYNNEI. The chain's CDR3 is CASSGLSEAFF. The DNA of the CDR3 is TGTGCCAGCAGTGGACTGTCTGAAGCTTTCTTT.

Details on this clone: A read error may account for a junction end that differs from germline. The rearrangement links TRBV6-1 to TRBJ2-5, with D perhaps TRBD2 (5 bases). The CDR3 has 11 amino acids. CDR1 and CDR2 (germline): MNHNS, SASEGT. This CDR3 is CASSEGLAVDF. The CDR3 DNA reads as TGTGCCAGCAGTGAAGGGCTAGCAGTAGACTTC.

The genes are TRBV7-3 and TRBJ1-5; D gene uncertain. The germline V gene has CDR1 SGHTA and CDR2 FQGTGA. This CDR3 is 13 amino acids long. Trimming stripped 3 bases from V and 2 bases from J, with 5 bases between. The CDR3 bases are TGTGCCAGCAGCTTCGAGCGCAATCAGCCCCAGCATTTT. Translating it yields CASSFERNQPQHF.

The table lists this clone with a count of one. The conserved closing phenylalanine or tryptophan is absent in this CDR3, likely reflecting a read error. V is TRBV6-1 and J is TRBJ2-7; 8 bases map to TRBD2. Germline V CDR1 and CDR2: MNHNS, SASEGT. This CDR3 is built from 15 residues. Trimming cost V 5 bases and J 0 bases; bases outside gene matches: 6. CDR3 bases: TGTGCCAGCAGTACATCGAGCGGGAGCTCCTACGAGCAGTACCTC. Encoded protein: CASSTSSGSSYEQYL.

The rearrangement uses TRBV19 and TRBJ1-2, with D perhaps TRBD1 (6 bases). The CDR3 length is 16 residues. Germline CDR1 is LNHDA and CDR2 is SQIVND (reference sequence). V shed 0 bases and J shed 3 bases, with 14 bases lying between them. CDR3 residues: CASSIDRDMKDYGYTF. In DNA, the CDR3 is TGTGCCAGTAGTATAGACCGGGACATGAAGGACTATGGCTACACCTTC.